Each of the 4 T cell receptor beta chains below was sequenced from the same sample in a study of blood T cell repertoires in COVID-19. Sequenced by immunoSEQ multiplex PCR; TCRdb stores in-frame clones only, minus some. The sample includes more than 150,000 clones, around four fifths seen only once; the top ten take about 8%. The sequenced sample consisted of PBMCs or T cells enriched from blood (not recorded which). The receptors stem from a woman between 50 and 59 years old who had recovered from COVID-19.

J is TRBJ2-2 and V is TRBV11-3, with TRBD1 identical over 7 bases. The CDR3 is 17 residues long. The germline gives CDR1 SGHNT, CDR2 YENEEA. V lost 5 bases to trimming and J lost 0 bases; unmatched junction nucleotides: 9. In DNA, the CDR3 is TGTGCCAGCAGCCGACATTCCGGGACAGCGAACACCGGGGAGCTGTTTTTT. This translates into CASSRHSGTANTGELFF.

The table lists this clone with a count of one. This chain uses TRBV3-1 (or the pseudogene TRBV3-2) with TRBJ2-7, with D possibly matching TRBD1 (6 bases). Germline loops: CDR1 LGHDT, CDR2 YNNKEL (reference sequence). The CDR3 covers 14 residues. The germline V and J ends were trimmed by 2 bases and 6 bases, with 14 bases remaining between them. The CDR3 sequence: CASSQRTARVEQYF. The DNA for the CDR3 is TGTGCCAGCAGCCAAAGGACAGCTCGAGTCGAGCAGTACTTC.

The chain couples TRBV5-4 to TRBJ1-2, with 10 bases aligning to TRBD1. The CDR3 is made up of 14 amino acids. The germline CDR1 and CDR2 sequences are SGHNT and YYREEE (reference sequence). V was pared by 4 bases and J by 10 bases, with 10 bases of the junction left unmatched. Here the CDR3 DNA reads TGTGCCAGCAGCCCCCGGGACAGGGGAATCGTCTACACCTTC. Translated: CASSPRDRGIVYTF.

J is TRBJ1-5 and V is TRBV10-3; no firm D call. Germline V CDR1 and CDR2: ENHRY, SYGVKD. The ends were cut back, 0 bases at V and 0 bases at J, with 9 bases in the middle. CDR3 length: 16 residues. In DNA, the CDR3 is TGTGCCATCAGTGAGTCGCACGGTAATAGCAATCAGCCCCAGCATTTT. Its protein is CAISESHGNSNQPQHF.